These 31 T cell receptor beta chains were sequenced from one sample in a study of cytomegalovirus exposure and HLA in healthy donors. Assay: immunoSEQ multiplex PCR; the TCRdb copy retains only in-frame clones and omits some. The table includes approximately 270,000 clones, 65% to 90% detected once. The sample was PBMCs. Receptors were obtained from a young woman in good health and CMV-seronegative.

CDR3 DNA sequence: TGTGCCAGCACGCTCCCGACCAGACAGACTAGTACAGATACGCAGTATTTT. As protein: CASTLPTRQTSTDTQYF. The V and J genes are TRBV7-9 and TRBJ2-3; D is possibly TRBD2 (6 bases). Looked up from germline, CDR1 is SEHNR and CDR2 is FQNEAQ (reference sequence). The V gene lost 7 bases and the J gene lost 3 bases, with 23 bases spanning the gap. This CDR3 region has 17 residues.

The rearrangement joins TRBV5-1 to TRBJ2-7; TRBD1 aligns across 11 bases. The CDR3 runs 17 residues. Germline CDR1 is SGHRS and CDR2 is YFSETQ. The V gene end was trimmed by 5 bases and the J gene end by 2 bases; junction bases not matched to a gene: 12. In DNA form, the CDR3 reads TGCGCCAGCAGTTGGGGGACAGGGGGGACCAACACCTACGAGCAGTACTTC. Translating gives CASSWGTGGTNTYEQYF. The full variable domain, with the rest looked up from reference TRBV5-1 and TRBJ2-7, is KAGVTQTPRYLIKTRGQQVTLSCSPISGHRSVSWYQQTPGQGLQFLFEYFSETQRNKGNFPGRFSGRQFSNSRSEMNVSTLELGDSALYLCASSWGTGGTNTYEQYFGPGTRLTVT.

CDR3 coding DNA: TGTGCCAGTAGTATTAGTATCCAGGAATCAGATACGCAGTATTTT. This gives the protein CASSISIQESDTQYF. The chain combines TRBV19 with TRBJ2-3; D gene unclear. The CDR3 has 15 amino acids. Per germline, CDR1 LNHDA and CDR2 SQIVND (reference sequence). V lost 3 bases to trimming and J lost 4 bases, with 14 bases between them.

This chain links TRBV11-3 with TRBJ2-3; a weak D match, TRBD1 (6 bases). This CDR3 region has 15 residues. Germline assignment: CDR1 SGHNT and CDR2 YENEEA. Deletions cut 3 bases from V and 1 base from J, with 11 bases between. CDR3 sequence: CASSFGYRGTDTQYF. The DNA for the CDR3 is TGTGCCAGCAGCTTTGGCTACAGGGGCACAGATACGCAGTATTTT.

The chain couples TRBV2 to TRBJ1-3, with a possible D match to TRBD1 (5 bases). Per the germline V gene, CDR1 is SNHLY and CDR2 is FYNNEI. V gave up 4 bases and J gave up 3 bases, with 25 bases separating them. The CDR3 spans 19 residues. This CDR3 reads CASSGPTVALDALGNTIYF. CDR3 bases: TGTGCCAGCAGTGGTCCGACAGTCGCTCTAGACGCTCTTGGAAACACCATATATTTT. The complete variable domain, with remaining parts taken from reference TRBV2 and TRBJ1-3, reads EPEVTQTPSHQVTQMGQEVILRCVPISNHLYFYWYRQILGQKVEFLVSFYNNEISEKSEIFDDQFSVERPDGSNFTLKIRSTKLEDSAMYFCASSGPTVALDALGNTIYFGEGSWLTVV.

The CDR3 sequence: CASSPSVALEQYF. As DNA, the CDR3 is TGTGCCAGCTCACCTTCGGTTGCTCTCGAGCAGTACTTC. This chain connects TRBV18 to TRBJ2-7; no firm D call. Between the trimmed V and J ends, which lost 3 bases and 6 bases, there was a span of 12 bases. Germline CDR1 is KGHSH and CDR2 is LQKENI. The CDR3 length is 13 residues.

The chain is built from TRBV25-1 and TRBJ1-1; the match to TRBD1 covers 8 bases. V lost 4 bases, J lost 6 bases, and 10 bases stayed unmatched. The CDR3 loop spans 15 amino acids. The germline V gene encodes CDR1 MGHDK and CDR2 SYGVNS. For the CDR3, the DNA is TGTGCCAGCAGTGCGGACAGGGAATTTTGGGCTGAAGCTTTCTTT. Protein product: CASSADREFWAEAFF.

This sequence joins TRBV2 and TRBJ2-2; D possibly corresponds to TRBD2 (6 bases). Germline V gives CDR1 SNHLY, CDR2 FYNNEI. V was shortened by 11 bases and J by 5 bases, with 15 bases between the two germline ends. This CDR3 is 13 amino acids long. CDR3 protein: CAWDSARTGELFF. The DNA for the CDR3 is TGTGCCTGGGACTCCGCCAGGACCGGGGAGCTGTTTTTT.

The chain employs TRBV5-4 and TRBJ2-6, with 8 bases lining up with TRBD1. This CDR3 is 17 amino acids long. The germline V gene has CDR1 SGHNT and CDR2 YYREEE (reference sequence). J was trimmed by 2 bases and V by 6 bases; bases with no gene match: 10. The CDR3 bases are TGTGCCAGCACTAAGCGGCAGGGGGCGACTGGGGCCAACGTCCTGACTTTC. Translated, it gives CASTKRQGATGANVLTF.

DNA of the CDR3: TGCAGCGTTCATGGACAGGGGGTTCCTGGGCCCCAGGAGACCCAGTACTTC. Its translation is CSVHGQGVPGPQETQYF. The chain uses TRBV29-1 and TRBJ2-5; 10 positions match TRBD1. The CDR3 has 17 amino acids. Germline lookup yields CDR1 SQVTM and CDR2 ANQGSEA. The V segment lost 5 bases and the J segment 5 bases; nucleotides outside the gene matches: 17.

The V call is TRBV4-3, the J call TRBJ1-2; D is possibly TRBD1 (5 bases). The CDR3 runs to 13 residues. CDR1 is LGHNA and CDR2 is YSLEER in the germline V gene. Trimming pared 3 bases from V and 4 bases from J, leaving 9 bases between. The CDR3 loop is CASSQQGGYGYTF. The DNA of the CDR3 is TGCGCCAGCAGCCAGCAGGGAGGCTATGGCTACACCTTC.

V gene TRBV28 combines with J gene TRBJ1-4; possibly TRBD1 for D (5 bases). There are 14 residues in the CDR3. Per the germline V gene, CDR1 is MDHEN and CDR2 is SYDVKM. Trimming took off 2 bases at V and 8 bases at J, with 12 bases between the two ends. The CDR3 loop reads CASSLGRGREKLFF. The CDR3 DNA reads TGTGCCAGCAGTTTAGGGAGGGGCCGCGAAAAACTGTTTTTT.

The CDR3 bases are TGTGCCAGCAGCTTGGGACAGGGAAGCTATGGCTACACCTTC. Its translation: CASSLGQGSYGYTF. The rearrangement links TRBV5-6 to TRBJ1-2, with 7 bases that match TRBD1. J was trimmed by 4 bases and V by 0 bases; bases with no gene match: 3. CDR1 is SGHDT and CDR2 is YYEEEE in the germline V gene. The CDR3 is 14 amino acids.

The chain carries TRBV5-1 and TRBJ1-5; 7 nucleotides match TRBD1. The CDR3 sequence is 14 residues long. V shed 3 bases, J shed 1 base, and the junction held 1 base outside the gene matches. Germline V CDR1 and CDR2: SGHRS, YFSETQ. The CDR3 loop reads CASSWDSSNQPQHF. The CDR3 nucleotides read TGCGCCAGCAGCTGGGACAGCAGCAATCAGCCCCAGCATTTT.

The chain combines TRBV12-5 with TRBJ2-3; a weak D match, TRBD2 (6 bases). CDR3 size: 17 residues. CDR1 and CDR2 from the germline V gene are LGHNT and FRNRAP. The V end lost 2 bases, the J end lost 5 bases, and 20 bases lay between the germline ends. The CDR3 loop reads CASGLLRASASLDTQYF. DNA for the CDR3: TGTGCTAGTGGTTTGCTGAGGGCTAGCGCCTCGTTAGATACGCAGTATTTT. Complete variable domain (other parts from reference TRBV12-5 and TRBJ2-3): DARVTQTPRHKVTEMGQEVTMRCQPILGHNTVFWYRQTMMQGLELLAYFRNRAPLDDSGMPKDRFSAEMPDATLATLKIQPSEPRDSAVYFCASGLLRASASLDTQYFGPGTRLTVL.

The V gene is TRBV30, the J gene TRBJ2-7, with D tentatively TRBD2 (6 bases). Per germline, CDR1 GTSNPN and CDR2 SVGIG (reference sequence). Trimming took off 4 bases at V and 0 bases at J, with 10 bases between the two ends. CDR3 length: 13 amino acids. This chain's CDR3 is CAWKGGASYEQYF. In DNA form, the CDR3 reads TGTGCCTGGAAGGGCGGGGCCTCCTACGAGCAGTACTTC.

This clone was observed a handful of times. The chain combines TRBV5-1 with TRBJ2-7, with TRBD2 identical over 15 bases. V was pared by 4 bases and J by 6 bases, with 5 bases of the junction left unmatched. This CDR3 has 15 amino acids. From germline, CDR1 is SGHRS and CDR2 YFSETQ. CDR3 amino acids: CASSPGLAGGREQYF. The CDR3 DNA sequence: TGCGCCAGCAGCCCGGGACTAGCGGGAGGACGCGAGCAGTACTTC.

The chain combines TRBV6-4 with TRBJ2-3; weak D call: TRBD1 (6 bases). The V gene lost 5 bases and the J gene lost 1 base, with 10 bases spanning the gap. The germline V gene encodes CDR1 MRHNA and CDR2 SNTAGT. This CDR3 has 14 amino acids. The CDR3 spells CASSSQGGTDTQYF. Here the CDR3 DNA reads TGTGCCAGCAGTTCACAGGGAGGCACAGATACGCAGTATTTT.

This clone showed up just once. This chain links TRBV28 with TRBJ2-5, with 8 bases matching TRBD1. The V and J ends lost 6 bases and 7 bases, in that order; junction bases with no gene match: 10. The germline CDR1 and CDR2 sequences are MDHEN and SYDVKM. The CDR3 totals 14 residues. The CDR3 nucleotides are TGTGCCAGCAGCCCACAGGGGGGTCAGGCGACCCAGTACTTC. It codes for CASSPQGGQATQYF.

This clone was picked up a small number of times. This rearrangement joins TRBV19 to TRBJ1-5; possible D gene TRBD1, 5 bases. The germline CDR1 and CDR2 sequences are LNHDA and SQIVND (reference sequence). The CDR3 length is 15 residues. With 6 bases removed from V and 1 base from J, the gap between germline ends came to 13 bases. CDR3 residues: CASRTQENSNQPQHF. In DNA, the CDR3 is TGTGCCAGTAGAACACAGGAAAACAGCAATCAGCCCCAGCATTTT.

This sequence joins TRBV6-6 and TRBJ2-3; tentatively, D is TRBD1 (6 bases). The CDR3 is made up of 15 amino acids. V was clipped by 2 bases and J by 0 bases, with 9 bases between them. Looked up from germline, CDR1 is MNHNY and CDR2 is SVGAGI (reference sequence). The CDR3 sequence is CASSYHRVSTDTQYF. In DNA form, the CDR3 reads TGTGCCAGCAGTTACCACAGGGTTAGCACAGATACGCAGTATTTT.

The CDR3 loop is CASSESRGRRGNEQFF. The CDR3 bases are TGCGCCAGCAGTGAGTCCCGCGGGAGAAGGGGCAATGAGCAGTTCTTC. The rearrangement uses TRBV10-1 and TRBJ2-1, with TRBD2 matching 7 bases. The V and J ends lost 0 bases and 6 bases, in that order; junction bases with no gene match: 8. Germline V lookup: CDR1 WNHNN, CDR2 SYGVQD (reference sequence). The CDR3 contains 16 residues.

V and J are TRBV6-1 and TRBJ1-1, with D possibly TRBD1 on 5 matching bases. Trimming removed 8 bases at V and 5 bases at J, with 18 bases between. The CDR3 has 14 amino acids. CDR1 and CDR2 from the germline V gene are MNHNS and SASEGT. CDR3 in amino acids: CASQSQVRGTEAFF. CDR3 nucleotides: TGTGCCAGCCAATCCCAGGTCCGGGGGACTGAAGCTTTCTTT.

This rearrangement joins TRBV4-3 to TRBJ2-2; 11 bases match TRBD2. The CDR3 is 16 amino acids. V was clipped by 6 bases and J by 4 bases; unmatched bases: 7. The germline CDR1 and CDR2 sequences are LGHNA and YSLEER. The DNA of the CDR3 is TGCGCCAGCAGTCTAACTAGCGGGGGACCCACCGGGGAGCTGTTTTTT. Translated: CASSLTSGGPTGELFF.

This rearrangement joins TRBV4-1 to TRBJ1-2; 9 bases are shared with TRBD1. The germline gives CDR1 MGHRA, CDR2 YSYEKL. CDR3 size: 17 residues. Trimming cost V 3 bases and J 4 bases; bases outside gene matches: 12. The CDR3 reads CASSQGQGGSFGYGYTF. In DNA, the CDR3 is TGCGCCAGCAGCCAGGGACAGGGCGGCTCTTTCGGCTATGGCTACACCTTC.

The CDR3 reads CASSLAVAPEGETQYF. The DNA for the CDR3 is TGCGCCAGCAGCTTGGCCGTAGCCCCGGAGGGCGAGACCCAGTACTTC. The J gene is TRBJ2-5, the V gene TRBV5-1; TRBD2 is a possible D gene (6 bases). Germline CDR1 and CDR2: SGHRS and YFSETQ. V was shortened by 0 bases and J by 5 bases, with 17 bases between the two germline ends. This CDR3 contains 16 residues.

The rearrangement links TRBV19 to TRBJ1-1, with TRBD1 as a possible D gene (6 bases). V was clipped by 5 bases and J by 7 bases, with 8 bases between them. This CDR3 has 11 amino acids. The germline V gene has CDR1 LNHDA and CDR2 SQIVND (reference sequence). The DNA for the CDR3 is TGTGCCAGTAGTGAGACAGGTGAAGCTTTCTTT. This sequence encodes CASSETGEAFF.

This rearrangement joins TRBV4-1 to TRBJ1-2; D not certain. In germline, CDR1 is MGHRA, CDR2 YSYEKL. The V gene lost 1 base and the J gene lost 2 bases, with 8 bases spanning the gap. This CDR3 region has 14 residues. DNA of the CDR3: TGCGCCAGCAGCCAAGTCGGAGACAACTATGGCTACACCTTC. Protein product: CASSQVGDNYGYTF.

The CDR3 DNA follows: TGTGCCAGCAGCCAAGTTGGGCGTAAATGGATGAACACTGAAGCTTTCTTT. This gives the protein CASSQVGRKWMNTEAFF. J is TRBJ1-1 and V is TRBV4-2; D gene uncertain. Germline CDR1 reads LGHNA; CDR2 reads YNFKEQ. The CDR3 has 17 amino acids. Between the trimmed V and J ends, which lost 1 base and 0 bases, there was a span of 15 bases.

This chain links TRBV30 with TRBJ1-3; D may be TRBD1 (6 bases). Germline V gives CDR1 GTSNPN, CDR2 SVGIG (reference sequence). The CDR3 is 16 residues long. V was cut by 1 base and J by 5 bases, with 18 bases left in between. The CDR3: CAWSGRTENFRNTIYF. CDR3 nucleotide sequence: TGTGCCTGGAGTGGCAGGACAGAAAATTTTCGAAACACCATATATTTT.

V is TRBV19 and J is TRBJ2-7, with 8 bases aligning to TRBD2. The junction had 3 bases not matched to a gene; V was cut back by 3 bases and J by 2 bases. CDR3 size: 14 residues. CDR1 is LNHDA, CDR2 SQIVND, per germline (reference sequence). In DNA, the CDR3 is TGTGCCAGTAGTATCCCGGGAGGGACCTACGAGCAGTACTTC. It encodes CASSIPGGTYEQYF. Using reference TRBV19 and TRBJ2-7 for the parts outside the CDR3, the full variable domain is DGGITQSPKYLFRKEGQNVTLSCEQNLNHDAMYWYRQDPGQGLRLIYYSQIVNDFQKGDIAEGYSVSREKKESFPLTVTSAQKNPTAFYLCASSIPGGTYEQYFGPGTRLTVT.